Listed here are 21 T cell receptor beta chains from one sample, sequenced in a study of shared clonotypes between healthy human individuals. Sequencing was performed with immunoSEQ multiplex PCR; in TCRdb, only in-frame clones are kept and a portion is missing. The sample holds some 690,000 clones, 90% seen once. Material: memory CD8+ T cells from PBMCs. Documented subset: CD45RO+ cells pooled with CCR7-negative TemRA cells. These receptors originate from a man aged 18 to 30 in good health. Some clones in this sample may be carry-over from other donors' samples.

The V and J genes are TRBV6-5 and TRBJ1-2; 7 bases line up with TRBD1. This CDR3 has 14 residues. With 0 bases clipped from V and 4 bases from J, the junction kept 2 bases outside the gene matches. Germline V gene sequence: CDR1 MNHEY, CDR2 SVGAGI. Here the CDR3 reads CASSYSQGGYGYTF. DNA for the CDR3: TGTGCCAGCAGTTACTCCCAGGGGGGCTATGGCTACACCTTC.

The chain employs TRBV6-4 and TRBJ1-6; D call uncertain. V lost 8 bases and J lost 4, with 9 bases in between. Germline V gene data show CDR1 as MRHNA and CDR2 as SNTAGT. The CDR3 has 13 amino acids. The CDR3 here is CASRWGYNSPLHF. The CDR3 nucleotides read TGTGCCAGCCGCTGGGGTTATAATTCACCCCTCCACTTT.

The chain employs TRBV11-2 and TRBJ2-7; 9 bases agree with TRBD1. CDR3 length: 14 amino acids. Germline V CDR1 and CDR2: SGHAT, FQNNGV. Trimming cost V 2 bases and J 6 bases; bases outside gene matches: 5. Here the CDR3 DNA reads TGTGCCAGCAGCTTAACCACAGGGGGCGGCGAGCAGTACTTC. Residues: CASSLTTGGGEQYF.

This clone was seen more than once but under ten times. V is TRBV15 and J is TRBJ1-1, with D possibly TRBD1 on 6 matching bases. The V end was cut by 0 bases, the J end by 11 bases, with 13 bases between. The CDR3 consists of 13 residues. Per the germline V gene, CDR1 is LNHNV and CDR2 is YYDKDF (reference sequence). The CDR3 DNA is TGTGCCACCAGCAGAGATAGGGACAAAGGGGCTTTCTTT. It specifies CATSRDRDKGAFF.

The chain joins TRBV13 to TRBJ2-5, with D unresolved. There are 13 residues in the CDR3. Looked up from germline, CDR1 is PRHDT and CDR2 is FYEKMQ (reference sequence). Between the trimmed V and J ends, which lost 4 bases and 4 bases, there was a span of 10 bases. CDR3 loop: CASSSQVLETQYF. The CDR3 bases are TGTGCCAGCAGCTCGCAGGTACTAGAGACCCAGTACTTC. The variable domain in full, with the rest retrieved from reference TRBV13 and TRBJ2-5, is AAGVIQSPRHLIKEKRETATLKCYPIPRHDTVYWYQQGPGQDPQFLISFYEKMQSDKGSIPDRFSAQQFSDYHSELNMSSLELGDSALYFCASSSQVLETQYFGPGTRLLVL.

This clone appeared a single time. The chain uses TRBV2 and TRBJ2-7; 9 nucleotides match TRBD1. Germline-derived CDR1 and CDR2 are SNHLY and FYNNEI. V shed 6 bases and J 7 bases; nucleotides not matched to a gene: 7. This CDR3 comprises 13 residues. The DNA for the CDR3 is TGTGCCAGCAGCGGGACAGGGTATGGTGAGCAGTACTTC. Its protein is CASSGTGYGEQYF.

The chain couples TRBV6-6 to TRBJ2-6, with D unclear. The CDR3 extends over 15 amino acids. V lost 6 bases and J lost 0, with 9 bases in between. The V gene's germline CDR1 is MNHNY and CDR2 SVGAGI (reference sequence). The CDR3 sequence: CASSLGSSGANVLTF. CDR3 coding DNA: TGTGCCAGCAGCCTAGGGTCCTCTGGGGCCAACGTCCTGACTTTC.

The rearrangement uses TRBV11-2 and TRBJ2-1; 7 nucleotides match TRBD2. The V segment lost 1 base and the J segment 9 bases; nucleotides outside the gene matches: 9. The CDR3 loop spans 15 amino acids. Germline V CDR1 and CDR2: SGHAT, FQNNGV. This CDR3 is CASSLGGLGTGEQFF. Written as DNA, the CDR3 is TGTGCCAGCAGCTTAGGAGGACTAGGGACCGGTGAGCAGTTCTTC.

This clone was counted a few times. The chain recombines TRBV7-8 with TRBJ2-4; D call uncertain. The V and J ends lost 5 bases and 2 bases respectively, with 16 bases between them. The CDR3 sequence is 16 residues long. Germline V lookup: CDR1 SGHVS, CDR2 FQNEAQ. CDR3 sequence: CASSTHEEGTKNIQYF. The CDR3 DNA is TGTGCCAGCAGCACCCATGAGGAAGGAACCAAAAACATTCAGTACTTC.

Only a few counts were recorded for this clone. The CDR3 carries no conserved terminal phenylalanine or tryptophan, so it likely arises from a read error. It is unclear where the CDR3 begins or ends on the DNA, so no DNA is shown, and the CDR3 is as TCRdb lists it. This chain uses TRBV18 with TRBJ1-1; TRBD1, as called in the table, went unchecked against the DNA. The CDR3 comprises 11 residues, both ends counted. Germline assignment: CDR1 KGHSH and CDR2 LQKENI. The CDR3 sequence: CASSPRCGPSN.

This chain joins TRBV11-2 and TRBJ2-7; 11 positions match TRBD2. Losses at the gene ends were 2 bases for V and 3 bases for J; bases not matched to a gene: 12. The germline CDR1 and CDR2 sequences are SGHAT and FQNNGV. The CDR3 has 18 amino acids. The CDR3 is CASSLPPGRLAGIYEQYF. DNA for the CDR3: TGTGCCAGCAGCTTACCCCCAGGGAGACTAGCGGGGATCTACGAGCAGTACTTC.

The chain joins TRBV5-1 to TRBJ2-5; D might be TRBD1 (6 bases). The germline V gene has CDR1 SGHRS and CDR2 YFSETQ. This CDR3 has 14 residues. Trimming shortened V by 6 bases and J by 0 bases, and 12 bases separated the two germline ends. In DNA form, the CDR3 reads TGCGCCAGCAAATCAGGGGCCCACCAAGAGACCCAGTACTTC. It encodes CASKSGAHQETQYF.

The CDR3: CASRLSGGTEAFF. Written as DNA, the CDR3 is TGTGCCAGCAGACTGTCGGGTGGCACTGAAGCTTTCTTT. The chain joins TRBV25-1 to TRBJ1-1; D is unclear. Germline lookup yields CDR1 MGHDK and CDR2 SYGVNS. This CDR3 has 13 amino acids. V lost 6 bases and J 4 bases, leaving 12 bases between the germline ends.

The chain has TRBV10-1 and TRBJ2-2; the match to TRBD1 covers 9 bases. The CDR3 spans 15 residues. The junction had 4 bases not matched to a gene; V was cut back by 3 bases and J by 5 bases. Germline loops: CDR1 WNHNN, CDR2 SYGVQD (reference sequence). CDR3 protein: CASSDRQGGTGELFF. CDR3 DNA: TGCGCCAGCAGTGATCGACAGGGGGGGACCGGGGAGCTGTTTTTT.

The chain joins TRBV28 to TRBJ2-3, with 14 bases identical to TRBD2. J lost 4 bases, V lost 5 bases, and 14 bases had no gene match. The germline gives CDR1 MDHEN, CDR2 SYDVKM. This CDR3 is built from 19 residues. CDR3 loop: CASSPVRTSGRRRSDTQYF. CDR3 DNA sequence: TGTGCCAGCAGTCCGGTTAGGACTAGCGGGAGGCGGAGGTCAGATACGCAGTATTTT.

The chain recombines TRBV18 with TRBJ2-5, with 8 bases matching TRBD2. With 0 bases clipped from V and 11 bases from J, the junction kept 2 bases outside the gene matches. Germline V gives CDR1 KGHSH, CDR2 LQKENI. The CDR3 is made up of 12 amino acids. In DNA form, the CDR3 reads TGTGCCAGCTCACCACCGGAGCGGGAGCAGTACTTC. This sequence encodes CASSPPEREQYF.

The CDR3: CASSSPPRQYF. CDR3 DNA sequence: TGTGCCAGCAGTTCCCCTCCTAGGCAGTACTTC. V and J are TRBV28 and TRBJ2-7, with D hard to call. V lost 4 bases and J lost 9, with 10 bases in between. The CDR3 spans 11 residues. The germline V gene encodes CDR1 MDHEN and CDR2 SYDVKM.

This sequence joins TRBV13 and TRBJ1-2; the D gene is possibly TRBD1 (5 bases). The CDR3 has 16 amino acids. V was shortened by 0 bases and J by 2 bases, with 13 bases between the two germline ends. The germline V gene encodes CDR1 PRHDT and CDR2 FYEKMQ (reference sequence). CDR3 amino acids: CASSLGLSGNNYGYTF. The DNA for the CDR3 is TGTGCCAGCAGCTTAGGCCTCTCAGGGAACAACTATGGCTACACCTTC. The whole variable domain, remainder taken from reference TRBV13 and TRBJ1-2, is AAGVIQSPRHLIKEKRETATLKCYPIPRHDTVYWYQQGPGQDPQFLISFYEKMQSDKGSIPDRFSAQQFSDYHSELNMSSLELGDSALYFCASSLGLSGNNYGYTFGSGTRLTVV.

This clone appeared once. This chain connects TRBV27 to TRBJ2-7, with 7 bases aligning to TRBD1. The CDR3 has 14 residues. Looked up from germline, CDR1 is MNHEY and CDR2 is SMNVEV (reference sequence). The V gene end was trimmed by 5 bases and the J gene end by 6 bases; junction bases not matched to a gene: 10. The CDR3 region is CASSERQGRAEQYF. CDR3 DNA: TGTGCCAGCAGTGAACGACAGGGCAGGGCCGAGCAGTACTTC.

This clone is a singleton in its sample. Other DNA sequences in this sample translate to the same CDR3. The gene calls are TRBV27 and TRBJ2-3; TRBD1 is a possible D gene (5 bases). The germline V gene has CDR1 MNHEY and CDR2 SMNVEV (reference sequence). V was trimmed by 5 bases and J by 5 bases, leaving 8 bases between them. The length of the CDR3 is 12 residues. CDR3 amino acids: CASSPRGDTQYF. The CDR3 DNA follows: TGTGCCAGCAGTCCAAGGGGAGATACGCAGTATTTT.

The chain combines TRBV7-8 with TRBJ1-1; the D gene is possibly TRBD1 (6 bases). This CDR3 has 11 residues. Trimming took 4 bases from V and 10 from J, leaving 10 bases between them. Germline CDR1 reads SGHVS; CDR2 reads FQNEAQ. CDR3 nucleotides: TGTGCCAGCAGCTCAACAGGGATAGCTTTCTTT. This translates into CASSSTGIAFF.